These 10 T cell receptor beta chains were all obtained from the same sample, sequenced in a study of beta chain features in type 1 diabetes. cDNA synthesis used the whole RNA isolate, giving expressed TCRB sequences. Measured with immunoSEQ multiplex PCR; TCRdb has only the in-frame clones, and not every one. The table has about 620,000 clones, about 14% seen once. The sequencing sample was made of naive CD4+ T cells from blood. The source of these receptors is a man aged 18 to 30 in good health.

The V call is TRBV30, the J call TRBJ2-2; D is unresolved. The CDR3 spans 16 residues. Looked up from germline, CDR1 is GTSNPN and CDR2 is SVGIG (reference sequence). Trimming pared 2 bases from V and 1 base from J, leaving 14 bases between. The CDR3 is CAWSFTYSRNTGELFF. In DNA form, the CDR3 reads TGTGCCTGGAGTTTCACCTACAGTCGGAACACCGGGGAGCTGTTTTTT.

The chain links TRBV6-5 to TRBJ2-1; possible D gene TRBD2, 6 bases. Germline loops: CDR1 MNHEY, CDR2 SVGAGI. The CDR3 length is 14 residues. With 7 bases removed from V and 5 bases from J, the gap between germline ends came to 15 bases. Here the CDR3 reads CASKLIAVNNEQFF. In DNA form, the CDR3 reads TGTGCCAGCAAATTGATAGCGGTTAACAATGAGCAGTTCTTC.

This clone has only a few counts. The chain has TRBV4-1 and TRBJ2-3, with D perhaps assigned TRBD1 or TRBD2 (5 bases each). The CDR3 consists of 18 residues. Germline CDR1 and CDR2: MGHRA and YSYEKL. The V and J ends lost 0 bases and 6 bases respectively, with 22 bases between them. CDR3 sequence: CASSQEGPFRVTGDTQYF. CDR3 coding DNA: TGCGCCAGCAGCCAAGAGGGACCCTTTCGGGTCACGGGGGATACGCAGTATTTT.

This clone was picked up a small number of times. The V gene is TRBV5-1, the J gene TRBJ2-5; the D is unclear. CDR3 length: 13 amino acids. V was clipped by 6 bases and J by 2 bases, with 11 bases between them. Germline lookup yields CDR1 SGHRS and CDR2 YFSETQ. CDR3 loop: CASNRADQETQYF. CDR3 coding DNA: TGCGCCAGCAACCGGGCAGATCAAGAGACCCAGTACTTC.

Comments on this clone: The sample contains more than one DNA sequence encoding this CDR3. The V and J genes are TRBV6-6 and TRBJ1-3; D gene unclear. Germline V gives CDR1 MNHNY, CDR2 SVGAGI (reference sequence). V lost 2 bases, J lost 0 bases, and 5 bases lay in between. CDR3 size: 14 residues. The CDR3 DNA is TGTGCCAGCAGTTACCCCGGCTCTGGAAACACCATATATTTT. Protein sequence: CASSYPGSGNTIYF.

This clone was recorded a few times. The CDR3, as DNA: TGCAGCGTAGGCTCGCAGGGTGTCGAGCAGTACTTC. This gives the protein CSVGSQGVEQYF. The V and J genes are TRBV29-1 and TRBJ2-7; D possibly corresponds to TRBD1 (5 bases). Germline CDR1 SQVTM, CDR2 ANQGSEA. CDR3 length: 12 residues. With 6 bases removed from V and 6 bases from J, the gap between germline ends came to 15 bases.

This clone was recorded a few times. A read error may produce the germline difference seen at one junction end. The genes are TRBV20-1 and TRBJ2-7, with 8 bases matching TRBD2. CDR1 is DFQATT, CDR2 SNEGSKA, per germline (reference sequence). This CDR3 is 11 amino acids long. The CDR3 coding sequence is TGCAGTGCTAGAGTAAGACTAGCGATGAACTTC. It is translated as CSARVRLAMNF.

The rearrangement links TRBV18 to TRBJ1-1; possible D gene TRBD1, 5 bases. Germline values: CDR1 KGHSH, CDR2 LQKENI. This CDR3 is built from 16 residues. Deletions cut 2 bases from V and 0 bases from J, with 13 bases between. The CDR3 here is CASSPGVGDMNTEAFF. For the CDR3, the DNA is TGTGCCAGCTCACCAGGGGTGGGGGATATGAACACTGAAGCTTTCTTT.

The chain links TRBV7-8 to TRBJ2-1; unclear D gene. V was clipped by 5 bases and J by 9 bases, with 8 bases between them. Germline CDR1 SGHVS, CDR2 FQNEAQ. The CDR3 covers 11 residues. CDR3 DNA sequence: TGTGCCAGCAGCCAGGCCTCTGAGCAGTTCTTC. Protein: CASSQASEQFF.

This clone has just a few counts. This sample includes further DNA sequences coding for the same CDR3. This sequence joins TRBV5-4 and TRBJ2-5, with 9 bases identical to TRBD1. This CDR3 is built from 14 residues. V was clipped by 3 bases and J by 1 base; unmatched bases: 1. CDR1 and CDR2 (germline): SGHNT, YYREEE (reference sequence). The CDR3 sequence is CASSSGQGQETQYF. The CDR3 DNA reads TGTGCCAGCAGCTCGGGACAGGGCCAAGAGACCCAGTACTTC.